Shown below are 9 T cell receptor beta chains from a single sample sequenced in a study of T-cell reconstitution after alpha-beta-depleted transplantation in children. Unique molecular identifiers were built into the TCRbeta library. Using its own MiXCR run on the PCR reads, TCRdb lists one record per CDR3 protein. The sample shows a few hundred thousand distinct CDR3 sequences, 10% to 15% of them seen only once. This specimen was PBMCs, mostly from graft donor cells, taken 360 days after TCRalphabeta/CD19-depleted stem cell transplant. These receptors were obtained from a male patient younger than 18 who had a stem cell transplant for acute myeloid leukemia, so the T cells may come from the graft donor.

The rearrangement joins TRBV6-1 to TRBJ2-2; 8 nucleotides agree with TRBD2. The V and J ends lost 7 bases and 1 base, in that order; junction bases with no gene match: 8. This CDR3 region has 16 residues. Germline CDR1 is MNHNS and CDR2 is SASEGT. The CDR3 sequence: CASKWAGGLNTGELFF. The CDR3 DNA is TGTGCCAGCAAGTGGGCGGGAGGCCTGAACACCGGGGAGCTGTTTTTT.

The chain uses TRBV20-1 and TRBJ2-7; 9 positions agree with TRBD1. The CDR3 is 14 amino acids. The V gene's germline CDR1 is DFQATT and CDR2 SNEGSKA (reference sequence). V gave up 1 base and J gave up 4 bases; unmatched junction bases: 5. CDR3 region: CSARAPTGGYEQYF. The CDR3 nucleotides are TGCAGTGCTAGAGCGCCGACAGGGGGTTACGAGCAGTACTTC.

Concerning this clonotype itself: A read error may be the cause here, since a much bigger clone is one base away. J is TRBJ2-3 and V is TRBV2, with TRBD2 matching over 12 bases. The CDR3 covers 19 residues. Per the germline V gene, CDR1 is SNHLY and CDR2 is FYNNEI. The CDR3 sequence is CTSSLALPGLAGYTDTQYF. The CDR3 nucleotides are TGTACCAGCAGTTTAGCCCTCCCGGGACTAGCGGGTTACACAGATACGCAGTATTTT.

A few counts support this clonotype. This chain links TRBV20-1 with TRBJ1-4; 7 nucleotides match TRBD1. The germline V gene has CDR1 DFQATT and CDR2 SNEGSKA (reference sequence). The trim removed 0 bases at V and 2 bases at J, leaving 3 bases unmatched. The CDR3 totals 15 residues. For the CDR3, the DNA is TGCAGTGCTAGAGATCACAGGGGCACTAATGAAAAACTGTTTTTT. It specifies CSARDHRGTNEKLFF.

This clonotype was seen repeatedly, ten times or more. V gene TRBV28 combines with J gene TRBJ2-5; 9 nucleotides line up with TRBD2. Germline loops: CDR1 MDHEN, CDR2 SYDVKM. CDR3 size: 14 residues. V lost 5 bases, J lost 3 bases, and 4 bases stayed unmatched. CDR3 region: CASSPGLAKETQYF. Written as DNA, the CDR3 is TGTGCCAGCAGTCCGGGACTAGCAAAAGAGACCCAGTACTTC.

This clonotype was detected only a few times. The chain has TRBV6-5 and TRBJ1-5, with D uncertain. The CDR3 length is 14 residues. Germline V CDR1 and CDR2: MNHEY, SVGAGI. V dropped 2 bases and J dropped 1 base, with 6 bases sitting between them. The CDR3 DNA follows: TGTGCCAGCAGTTACCTGGGGAGCAATCAGCCCCAGCATTTT. Translated: CASSYLGSNQPQHF.

At least ten counts were recorded for this clonotype. The V gene is TRBV5-1, the J gene TRBJ2-1; 9 bases match TRBD2. The germline gives CDR1 SGHRS, CDR2 YFSETQ. The V gene end was trimmed by 0 bases and the J gene end by 9 bases; junction bases not matched to a gene: 7. This CDR3 spans 15 amino acids. The CDR3 DNA sequence: TGCGCCAGCAGCTTGGAGGGACTAGCTCCCACTGAGCAGTTCTTC. It specifies CASSLEGLAPTEQFF.

This clonotype occurred a few times. The chain uses TRBV24-1 and TRBJ2-1, with 14 bases matching TRBD2. The CDR3 runs 17 residues. The V and J ends lost 4 bases and 8 bases, in that order; junction bases with no gene match: 9. Germline CDR1 reads KGHDR; CDR2 reads SFDVKD. This CDR3 is CATSDPGLAGGGDEQFF. Here the CDR3 DNA reads TGTGCCACCAGTGACCCCGGACTAGCGGGAGGAGGGGATGAGCAGTTCTTC.

Ten or more counts support this clonotype. This chain joins TRBV20-1 and TRBJ2-1; 13 bases are shared with TRBD2. The CDR3 sequence is 17 residues long. After removal of 0 bases from V and 8 bases from J, the junction contained 10 bases not matched to a gene. Per the germline V gene, CDR1 is DFQATT and CDR2 is SNEGSKA (reference sequence). The CDR3 sequence: CSARDRSLAGGRHEQFF. CDR3 sequence (DNA): TGCAGTGCTAGAGATAGGTCACTAGCGGGAGGGCGGCATGAGCAGTTCTTC.